A single T cell receptor beta chain is shown here with its context. What it binds is not known. Germline lookup yields CDR1 SGHRS and CDR2 YFSETQ. The V end was cut by 5 bases, the J end by 2 bases, with 13 bases between. This CDR3 comprises 15 residues. One entry per CDR3 protein results from TCRdb running MiXCR on the 5' RACE reads. The sample contains around 610,000 distinct CDR3 sequences, roughly 14% of which appear only once. The sample originates from a study of T cells after yellow fever vaccination. Whole-study results and caveats: Any FACS-sorted repertoire could hold abundant clonotypes that contaminate it from the bulk population. Compared with primary, the secondary response was weaker and peaked at day 5, not 15.

V usage is TRBV5-1 and J usage is TRBJ2-2; no clear D. The input for sequencing was PBMCs, taken on the day of the yellow fever booster vaccination. The TCR originated in a man in his thirties or forties who received the YFV17D yellow fever vaccine. Here the CDR3 DNA reads TGCGCCAGCAGTCCCGGGTGGGAAAACACCGGGGAGCTGTTTTTT. Its protein is CASSPGWENTGELFF.